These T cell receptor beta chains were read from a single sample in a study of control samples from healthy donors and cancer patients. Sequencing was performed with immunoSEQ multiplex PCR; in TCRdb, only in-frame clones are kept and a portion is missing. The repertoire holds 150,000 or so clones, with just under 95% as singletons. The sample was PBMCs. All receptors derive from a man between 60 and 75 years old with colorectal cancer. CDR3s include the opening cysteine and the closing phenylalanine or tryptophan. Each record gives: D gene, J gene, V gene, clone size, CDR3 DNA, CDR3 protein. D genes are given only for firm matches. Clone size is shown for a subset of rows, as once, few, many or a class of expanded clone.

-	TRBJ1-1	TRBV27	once	TGTGCCAGCAGTTCACAGGCGGCCCAAGCTTTCTTT	CASSSQAAQAFF
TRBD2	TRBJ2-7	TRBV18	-	TGTGCCAGCTCAGCATTGGGGCAGACTAGCGGGACGTACGAGCAGTACTTC	CASSALGQTSGTYEQYF
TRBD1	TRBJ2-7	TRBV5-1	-	TGCGCCAGCAGCAGCGGACAGGGGGCCTACGAGCAGTACTTC	CASSSGQGAYEQYF
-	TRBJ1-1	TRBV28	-	TGTGCCAGTGATTCGGCTTCAGGGTCTGGTACTGAAGCTTTCTTT	CASDSASGSGTEAFF
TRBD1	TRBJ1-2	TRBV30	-	TGTGCCTGGAGTCCGCAGGGGGCTTATGGCTACACCTTC	CAWSPQGAYGYTF
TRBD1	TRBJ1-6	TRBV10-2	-	TGCGCCAGCAGTGGGACAGGGGAGGTATCACCCCTCCACTTT	CASSGTGEVSPLHF
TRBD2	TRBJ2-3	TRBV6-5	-	TGTGCCAGCAGTTCGCCTAGCGGGGGCACAGATACGCAGTATTTT	CASSSPSGGTDTQYF
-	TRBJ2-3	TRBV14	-	TGTGCCAGCAGCCAAGATCCAGGAGATACGCAGTATTTT	CASSQDPGDTQYF
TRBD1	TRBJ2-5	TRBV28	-	TGTGCCAGCAGTTTGACAGGGGAGACCCAGTACTTC	CASSLTGETQYF
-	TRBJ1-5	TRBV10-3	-	TGTGCCATCAGTGATAGCAATCAGCCCCAGCATTTT	CAISDSNQPQHF
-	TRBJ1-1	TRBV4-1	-	TGCGCCAGCAGCCAAGCAGTCAGGGGTAACACTGAAGCTTTCTTT	CASSQAVRGNTEAFF
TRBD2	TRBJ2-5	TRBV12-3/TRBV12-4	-	TGTGCCAGCAGCCCGGGACTAGCGGAGACCCAGTACTTC	CASSPGLAETQYF
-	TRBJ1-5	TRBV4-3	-	TGCGCCAGCAGCCAAGATCAAAATCAGCCCCAGCATTTT	CASSQDQNQPQHF
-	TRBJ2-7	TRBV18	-	TGTGCCAGCTCACCCCTTGGGTCAGGGCGCTCCTACGAGCAGTACTTC	CASSPLGSGRSYEQYF
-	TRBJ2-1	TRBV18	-	TGTGCCAGCTCACGAGGTAATGTGGGTGAGCAGTTCTTC	CASSRGNVGEQFF
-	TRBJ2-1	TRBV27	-	TGTGCCAGCAGTTTCCAGGGTGGGGTCAATGAGCAGTTCTTC	CASSFQGGVNEQFF
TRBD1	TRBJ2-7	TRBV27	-	TGTGCCAGCAGTGCCAGGACAGGGGCCCCCTACGAGCAGTACTTC	CASSARTGAPYEQYF
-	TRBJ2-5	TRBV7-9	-	TGTGCCAGCAGCTTAGTGGGCCCAGGGGAGACCCAGTACTTC	CASSLVGPGETQYF
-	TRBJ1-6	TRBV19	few	TGTGCCAGTAGTATTAAAAAGGATTCACCCCTCCACTTT	CASSIKKDSPLHF
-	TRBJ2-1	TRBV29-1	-	TGCAGCGTTGCTAAGCCCCATGAGCAGTTCTTC	CSVAKPHEQFF
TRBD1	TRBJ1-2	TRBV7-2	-	TGTGCCAGCAGCTTAGGCCCGACAGGGATTGGCTACACCTTC	CASSLGPTGIGYTF
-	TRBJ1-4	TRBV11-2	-	TGTGCCAGCAGCTTAGTTGCCAGGGATGCAGCTAATGAAAAACTGTTTTTT	CASSLVARDAANEKLFF
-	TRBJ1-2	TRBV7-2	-	TGTGCCAGCAGCTTAGTGTCGGAAACTAACTATGGCTACACCTTC	CASSLVSETNYGYTF
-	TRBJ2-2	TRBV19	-	TGTGCCAGTAGTACCACCTGGGGCACCGGGGAGCTGTTTTTT	CASSTTWGTGELFF
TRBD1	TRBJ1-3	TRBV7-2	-	TGTGCCAGCAGCCCCGGGACAGGGAGTGGAAACACCATATATTTT	CASSPGTGSGNTIYF
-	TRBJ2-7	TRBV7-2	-	TGTGCCAGCAGCGCATCCGGGAGCTCGGCCTACGAGCAGTACTTC	CASSASGSSAYEQYF
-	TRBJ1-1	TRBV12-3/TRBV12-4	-	TGTGCCAGCAGCACGGTTGAGGAGGCTGAAGCTTTCTTT	CASSTVEEAEAFF
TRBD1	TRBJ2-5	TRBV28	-	TGTGCCAGCAGTACCGGACAGGCCCAAGAGACCCAGTACTTC	CASSTGQAQETQYF
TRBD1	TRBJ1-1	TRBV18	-	TGTGCCAGCTCACCACCGACAGGGGGCGGTAATTTAGCTGAAGCTTTCTTT	CASSPPTGGGNLAEAFF
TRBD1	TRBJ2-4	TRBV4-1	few	TGCGCCAGCAGCCTCGGGACAGGGTGGAACATTCAGTACTTC	CASSLGTGWNIQYF
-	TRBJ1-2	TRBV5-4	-	TGTGCCAGCAGCCACCCCCGTGGGGACTACACCTTC	CASSHPRGDYTF
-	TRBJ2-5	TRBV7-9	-	TGTGCCAGCAGCTCGGGGGGCGCGGAGACCCAGTACTTC	CASSSGGAETQYF
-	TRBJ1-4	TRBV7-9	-	TGTGCCAGCAGCTTAATGCCCGGAAGCAGTACTAATGAAAAACTGTTTTTT	CASSLMPGSSTNEKLFF
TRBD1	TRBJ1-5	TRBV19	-	TGTGCCACGCAGCCTTCCGGGACAGGGTATAGCAATCAGCCCCAGCATTTT	CATQPSGTGYSNQPQHF
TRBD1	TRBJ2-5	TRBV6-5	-	TGTGCCAGCAGTTACTCGGGGCAGGGGGCCAGAGAGACCCAGTACTTC	CASSYSGQGARETQYF
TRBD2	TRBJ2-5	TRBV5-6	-	TGTGCCAGCAGCCCCTCCCTGGCTAGCGGCTACGAGACCCAGTACTTC	CASSPSLASGYETQYF
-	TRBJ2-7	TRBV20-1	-	TGCAGTGCTAGTGTGACTCAAAAGGCCTACGAGCAGTACTTC	CSASVTQKAYEQYF
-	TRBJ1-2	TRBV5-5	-	TGTGCCAGCAGGAAACAGGGTATCGATGGCTACACCTTC	CASRKQGIDGYTF
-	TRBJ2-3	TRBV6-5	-	TGTGCCAGCAGTTTTGGGGGAACGACAGATACGCAGTATTTT	CASSFGGTTDTQYF
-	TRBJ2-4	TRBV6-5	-	TGTGCCAGCAGTTACTCGGGTCAGGGATCGGACATTCAGTACTTC	CASSYSGQGSDIQYF
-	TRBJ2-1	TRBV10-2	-	TGCGCCAGCAGTGAAAACAATGAGCAGTTCTTC	CASSENNEQFF